Sequencing of this T cell receptor (beta chain) was carried out in a study of OX40 agonist ivuxolimab in advanced cancers. General study points: Circulating CD4+ and CD8+ T cells showed clonal expansion by week 6 at 0.1 to 3.0 mg/kg.

Some clones are missing from TCRdb's copy, which holds only in-frame ones; the method was immunoSEQ multiplex PCR. The sample includes tens of thousands of clones, about 91% of them seen just once. Trimming took 0 bases from V and 2 from J, leaving 8 bases between them. Germline V lookup: CDR1 SNHLY, CDR2 FYNNEI. This CDR3 is 15 amino acids long. About this clone itself: Its antigen is currently unknown. Additional DNA sequences in this sample encode the identical CDR3.

Sequenced here: CD4+ or CD8+ T cells sorted from blood, sampled in a trial of the OX40 agonist ivuxolimab. The sequence was obtained from an adult with an advanced solid tumor such as melanoma, head and neck, liver or kidney cancer. The chain uses TRBV2 and TRBJ1-5, with a possible D match to TRBD1 (5 bases). The CDR3 is CASSEAGVGNQPQHF. The CDR3 region has the DNA TGTGCCAGCAGTGAAGCAGGGGTAGGCAATCAGCCCCAGCATTTT.